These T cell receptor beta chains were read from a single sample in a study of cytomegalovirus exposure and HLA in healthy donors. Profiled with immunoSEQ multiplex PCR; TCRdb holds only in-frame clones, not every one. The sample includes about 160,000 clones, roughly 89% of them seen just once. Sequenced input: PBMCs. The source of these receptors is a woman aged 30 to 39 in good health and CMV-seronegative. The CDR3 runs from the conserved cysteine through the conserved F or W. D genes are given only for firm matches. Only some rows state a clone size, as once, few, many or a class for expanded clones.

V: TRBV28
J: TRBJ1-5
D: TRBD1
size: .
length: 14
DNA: TGTGCCAGCAGACAGACAGGGGGCAATCAGCCCCAGCATTTT
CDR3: CASRQTGGNQPQHF

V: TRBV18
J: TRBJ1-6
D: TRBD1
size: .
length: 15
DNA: TGTGCCAGCTCACCGGACAGGGCCCCAAATTCACCCCTCCACTTT
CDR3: CASSPDRAPNSPLHF

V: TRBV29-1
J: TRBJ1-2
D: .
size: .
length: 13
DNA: TGCAGCGTAGATTACAGGGATTCGGGTGGCTACACCTTC
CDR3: CSVDYRDSGGYTF

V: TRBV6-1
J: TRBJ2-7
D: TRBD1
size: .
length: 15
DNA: TGTGCCAGCAGTGGGGGACAGGGGATCTATTACGAGCAGTACTTC
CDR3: CASSGGQGIYYEQYF

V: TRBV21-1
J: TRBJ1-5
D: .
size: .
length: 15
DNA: TGTGCCAGCTTACCCAGACGGGATAGCAATCAGCCCCAGCATTTT
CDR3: CASLPRRDSNQPQHF

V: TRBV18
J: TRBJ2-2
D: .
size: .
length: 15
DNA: TGTGCCAGCTCACTTGTGGAGAGGAACACCGGGGAGCTGTTTTTT
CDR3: CASSLVERNTGELFF

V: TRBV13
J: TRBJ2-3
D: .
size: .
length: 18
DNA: TGTGCCAGCAGCTTGGGGGGGGGCAGATTGGATCCCACAGATACGCAGTATTTT
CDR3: CASSLGGGRLDPTDTQYF

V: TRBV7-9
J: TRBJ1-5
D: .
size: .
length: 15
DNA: TGTTCCAGCAGCATTGGGTCGGCGGGCAATCAGCCCCAGCATTTT
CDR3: CSSSIGSAGNQPQHF

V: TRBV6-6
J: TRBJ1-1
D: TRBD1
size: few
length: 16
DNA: TGTGCCAGCAGTCGGGGACAGGGGGCTTATGACACTGAAGCTTTCTTT
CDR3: CASSRGQGAYDTEAFF

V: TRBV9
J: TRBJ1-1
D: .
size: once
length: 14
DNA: TGTGCCAGCAGCTCCAGGGGTCTGGACACTGAAGCTTTCTTT
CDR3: CASSSRGLDTEAFF

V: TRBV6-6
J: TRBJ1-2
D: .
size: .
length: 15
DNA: TGTGCCAGCAGTTACGCTGGACGGCAGGGCTTAGGTTACACCTTC
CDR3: CASSYAGRQGLGYTF

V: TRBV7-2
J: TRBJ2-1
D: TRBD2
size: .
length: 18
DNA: TGTGCCAGCAGCCGTCCCGGGACTAGCGGGGGGGCTTTGGGTGAGCAGTTCTTC
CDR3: CASSRPGTSGGALGEQFF

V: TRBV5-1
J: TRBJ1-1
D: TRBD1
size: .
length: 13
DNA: TGCGCCAGCAGCACCTCGGACAGGCAAAGAACTTTCTTT
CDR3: CASSTSDRQRTFF

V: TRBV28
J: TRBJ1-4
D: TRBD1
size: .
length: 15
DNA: TGTGCCAGCAGACGATCCGGGACAGGGGAGGAAAAACTGTTTTTT
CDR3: CASRRSGTGEEKLFF

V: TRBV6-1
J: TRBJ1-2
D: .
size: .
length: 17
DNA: TGTGCCAGCAGTGAAGGTCGGTGGTCTAGGAGTACCTATGGCTACACCTTC
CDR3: CASSEGRWSRSTYGYTF

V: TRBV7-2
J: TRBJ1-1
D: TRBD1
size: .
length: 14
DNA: TGTGCCAGCATCAAACGGACAGGGAACACTGAAGCTTTCTTT
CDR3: CASIKRTGNTEAFF

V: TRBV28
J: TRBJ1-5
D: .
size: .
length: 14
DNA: TGTGCCAGCAGACCCCCCGGGGGCAATCAGCCCCAGCATTTT
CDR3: CASRPPGGNQPQHF

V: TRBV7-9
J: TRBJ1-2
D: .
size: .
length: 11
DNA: TGTGCCAGCAGCTTCGGAGTTGGCTACACCTTC
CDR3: CASSFGVGYTF

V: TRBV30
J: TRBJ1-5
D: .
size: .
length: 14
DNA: TGTGCCTGGAGTGTACAGGCAGGACGAATGCCCCAGCATTTT
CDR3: CAWSVQAGRMPQHF

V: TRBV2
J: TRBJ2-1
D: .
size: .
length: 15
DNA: TGTGCCAGCAGTGCCCAAGGACTAGGGGGTGCTGAGCAGTTCTTC
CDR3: CASSAQGLGGAEQFF

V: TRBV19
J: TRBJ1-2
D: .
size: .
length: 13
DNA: TGTGCCACCCATCAGGGAAGGGCCTATGGCTACACCTTC
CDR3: CATHQGRAYGYTF

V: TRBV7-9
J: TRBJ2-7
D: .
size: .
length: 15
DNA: TGTGCCAGCAGCTTGGGTGTGACAGGAGCCTACGAGCAGTACTTC
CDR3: CASSLGVTGAYEQYF

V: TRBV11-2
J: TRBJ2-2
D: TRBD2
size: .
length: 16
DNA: TGTGCCAGCAGCGAGACTAGCGGGGGGGCCTCCGGGGAGCTGTTTTTT
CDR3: CASSETSGGASGELFF

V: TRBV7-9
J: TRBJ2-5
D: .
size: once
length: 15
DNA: TGTGCCAGCAGCCCAGGGGACGGAACCCAAGAGACCCAGTACTTC
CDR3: CASSPGDGTQETQYF

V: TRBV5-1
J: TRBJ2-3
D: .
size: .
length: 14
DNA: TGCGCCAGCAGCCCGGGACACACCACAGATACGCAGTATTTT
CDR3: CASSPGHTTDTQYF

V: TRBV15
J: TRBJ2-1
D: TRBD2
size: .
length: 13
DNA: TGTGCCACCAGGACGGGGGGGAAAAATGAGCAGTTCTTC
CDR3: CATRTGGKNEQFF

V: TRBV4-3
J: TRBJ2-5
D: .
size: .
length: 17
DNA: TGCGCCAGCAGCCAAGAACGTCCAGGACTGAACCAAGAGACCCAGTACTTC
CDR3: CASSQERPGLNQETQYF

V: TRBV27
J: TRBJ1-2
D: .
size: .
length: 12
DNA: TGTGCCAGCAGTCCCAGCGGGACAGGCTACACCTTC
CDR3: CASSPSGTGYTF

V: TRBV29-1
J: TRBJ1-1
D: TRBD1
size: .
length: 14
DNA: TGCAGCGCCCCCAAGGTGGACAGGGATGCTGAAGCTTTCTTT
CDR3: CSAPKVDRDAEAFF

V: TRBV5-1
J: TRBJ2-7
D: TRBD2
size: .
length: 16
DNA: TGCGCCAGCAGCCCTACCACTAGCGGGAGTCCCCACGAGCAGTACTTC
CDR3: CASSPTTSGSPHEQYF

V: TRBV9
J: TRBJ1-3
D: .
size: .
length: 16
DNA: TGTGCCAGCAGCGTAGTTCAGGCTCCCTCTGGAAACACCATATATTTT
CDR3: CASSVVQAPSGNTIYF

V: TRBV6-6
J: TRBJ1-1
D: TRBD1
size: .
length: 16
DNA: TGTGCCAGCAGCAGACTAAACCGGGACAGAAACACTGAAGCTTTCTTT
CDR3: CASSRLNRDRNTEAFF